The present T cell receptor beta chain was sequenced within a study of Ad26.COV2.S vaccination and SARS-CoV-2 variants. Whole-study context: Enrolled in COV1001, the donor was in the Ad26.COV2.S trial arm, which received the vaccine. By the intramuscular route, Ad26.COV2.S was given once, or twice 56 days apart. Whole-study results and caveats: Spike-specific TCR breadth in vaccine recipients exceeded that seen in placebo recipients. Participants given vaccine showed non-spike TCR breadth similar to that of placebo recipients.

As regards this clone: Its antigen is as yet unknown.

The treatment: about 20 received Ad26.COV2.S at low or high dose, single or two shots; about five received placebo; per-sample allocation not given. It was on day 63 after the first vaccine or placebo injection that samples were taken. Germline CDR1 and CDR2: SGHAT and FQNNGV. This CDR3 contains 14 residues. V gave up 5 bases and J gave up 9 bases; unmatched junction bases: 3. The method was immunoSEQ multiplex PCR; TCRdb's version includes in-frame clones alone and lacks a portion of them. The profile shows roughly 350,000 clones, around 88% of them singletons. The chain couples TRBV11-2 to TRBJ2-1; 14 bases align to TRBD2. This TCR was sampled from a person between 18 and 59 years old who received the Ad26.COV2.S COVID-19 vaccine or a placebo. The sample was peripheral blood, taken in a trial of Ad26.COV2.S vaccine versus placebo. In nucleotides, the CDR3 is TGTGCCAGCAGCCCGGGACTAGCGGGAGCTGAGCAGTTCTTC. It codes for CASSPGLAGAEQFF. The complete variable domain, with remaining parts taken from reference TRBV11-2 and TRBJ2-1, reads EAGVAQSPRYKIIEKRQSVAFWCNPISGHATLYWYQQILGQGPKLLIQFQNNGVVDDSQLPKDRFSAERLKGVDSTLKIQPAKLEDSAVYLCASSPGLAGAEQFFGPGTRLTVL.